This T cell receptor beta chain was sequenced during a study of PD-L1 blockade in urothelial cancer. General study findings and limits: When pretreatment blood TCR clonality was below the median, it predicted better survival.

Time point here: peripheral blood 6 weeks after treatment start. In the case of this clone: The antigen is unknown.

The protocol was immunoSEQ multiplex PCR, while the TCRdb copy is restricted to in-frame clones and leaves out a portion. The sample shows 45,000 to 50,000 clones, roughly 80% of them seen only once. The CDR3 has 13 amino acids. J gave up 3 bases and V 4 bases, and 3 bases lay outside the gene matches. Germline CDR1 is SGHRS and CDR2 is YFSETQ. The clonotype comes from a man aged 70 or older with urothelial cancer. This sequence joins TRBV5-1 and TRBJ1-2, with TRBD1 identical over 7 bases. Specimen: PBMCs, collected around atezolizumab (anti-PD-L1) treatment. The CDR3 protein is CASSVTGDYGYTF. The CDR3 nucleotides are TGCGCCAGCAGCGTTACAGGGGACTATGGCTACACCTTC.